The source of this T cell receptor beta chain is a study of blood T cell repertoires in COVID-19. Germline-derived CDR1 and CDR2 are SGHVS and FQNEAQ. J lost 3 bases, V lost 1 base, and 5 bases had no gene match. There are 16 residues in the CDR3. Generated by immunoSEQ multiplex PCR, the TCRdb table keeps only in-frame clones and is missing some. The sample lists some 400,000 clones, more than 75% occurring once. This receptor was taken from a woman aged 25 to 39 with COVID-19, enrolled during active disease. The chain couples TRBV7-8 to TRBJ2-3; 9 positions agree with TRBD2. Sequencing used peripheral blood. In nucleotides, the CDR3 is TGTGCCAGCAGCTTAGTAGTAGCGGGAGATACAGATACGCAGTATTTT. It yields the protein CASSLVVAGDTDTQYF.